Sequencing of this TCR beta chain was carried out in a study of blood T cell repertoires in COVID-19. Across the study: Samples of COVID-19 (acute and convalescent) were obtained from the United States, Italy and Spain. T cells, B-cell-depleted T cells, or PBMCs provided the cDNA or gDNA that served as material.

V dropped 2 bases and J dropped 4; count of bases not matched to a gene: 4. The CDR3 extends over 15 amino acids. The germline V gene encodes CDR1 MNHEY and CDR2 SVGEGT. As handled by the study authors: For nucleated cells, counts were estimated from reference gene primer amplification. Method: immunoSEQ multiplex PCR; TCRdb's copy keeps in-frame clones and lacks some. V and J calls and clone size come straight from that table; D and trimming were deduced from the DNA. This table holds 7,500 to 8,500 clones, 73% found once. The source material was peripheral blood. The chain links TRBV6-2 or TRBV6-3 to TRBJ2-3; 9 positions match TRBD2. The receptor's source is a human donor in a cohort sampled during active COVID-19. CDR3 sequence: CASSYLAGNPDTQYF. Here the CDR3 DNA reads TGTGCCAGCAGTTACCTAGCGGGGAACCCAGATACGCAGTATTTT.